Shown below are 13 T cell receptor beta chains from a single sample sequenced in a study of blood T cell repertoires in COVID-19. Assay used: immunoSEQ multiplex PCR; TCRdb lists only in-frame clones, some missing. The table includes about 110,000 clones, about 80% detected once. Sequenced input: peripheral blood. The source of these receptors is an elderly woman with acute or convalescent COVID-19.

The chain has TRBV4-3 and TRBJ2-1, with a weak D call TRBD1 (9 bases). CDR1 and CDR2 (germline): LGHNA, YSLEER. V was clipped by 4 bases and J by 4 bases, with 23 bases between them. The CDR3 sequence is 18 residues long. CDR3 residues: CASSPGTGSGRTYNEQFF. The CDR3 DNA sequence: TGCGCCAGCAGCCCCGGGACAGGGAGCGGGAGAACTTACAATGAGCAGTTCTTC.

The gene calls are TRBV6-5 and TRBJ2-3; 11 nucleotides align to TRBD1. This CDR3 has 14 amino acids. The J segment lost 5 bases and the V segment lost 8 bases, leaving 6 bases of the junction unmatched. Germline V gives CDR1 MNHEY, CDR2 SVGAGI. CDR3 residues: CASLRDRGVDTQYF. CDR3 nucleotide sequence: TGTGCCAGCCTTCGGGACAGGGGGGTAGATACGCAGTATTTT.

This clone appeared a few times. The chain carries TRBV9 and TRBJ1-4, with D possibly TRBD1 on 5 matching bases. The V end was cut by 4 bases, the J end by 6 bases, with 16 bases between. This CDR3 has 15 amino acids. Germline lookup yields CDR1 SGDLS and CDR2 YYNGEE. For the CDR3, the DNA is TGTGCCAGCAGCCCGAGCCCAGGGTCTTATGAAAAACTGTTTTTT. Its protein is CASSPSPGSYEKLFF.

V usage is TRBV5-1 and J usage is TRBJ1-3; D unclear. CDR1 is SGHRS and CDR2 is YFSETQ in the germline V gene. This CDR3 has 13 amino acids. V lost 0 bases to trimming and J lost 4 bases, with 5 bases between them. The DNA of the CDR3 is TGCGCCAGCAGCTTGGGACAAGGAAACACCATATATTTT. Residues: CASSLGQGNTIYF.

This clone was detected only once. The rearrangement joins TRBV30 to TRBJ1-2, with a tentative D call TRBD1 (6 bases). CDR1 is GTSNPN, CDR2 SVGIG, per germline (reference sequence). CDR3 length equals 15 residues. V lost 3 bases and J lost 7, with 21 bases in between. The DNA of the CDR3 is TGTGCCTGGAGCCTTTTGCGGGGGCCAAGAACTGGCTACACCTTC. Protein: CAWSLLRGPRTGYTF.

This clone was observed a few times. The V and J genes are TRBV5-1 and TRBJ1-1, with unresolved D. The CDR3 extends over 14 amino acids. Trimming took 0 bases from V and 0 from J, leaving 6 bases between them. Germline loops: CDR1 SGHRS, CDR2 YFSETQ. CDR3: CASSLVDLNTEAFF. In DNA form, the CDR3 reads TGCGCCAGCAGCTTGGTGGACTTGAACACTGAAGCTTTCTTT.

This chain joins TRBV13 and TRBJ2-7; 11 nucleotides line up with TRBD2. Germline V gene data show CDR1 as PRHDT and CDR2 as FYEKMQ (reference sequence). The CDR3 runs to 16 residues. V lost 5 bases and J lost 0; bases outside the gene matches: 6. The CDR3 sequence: CASSPRLAGSSYEQYF. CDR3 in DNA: TGTGCCAGCAGCCCCCGACTAGCGGGGAGCTCCTACGAGCAGTACTTC. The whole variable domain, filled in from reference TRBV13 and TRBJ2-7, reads AAGVIQSPRHLIKEKRETATLKCYPIPRHDTVYWYQQGPGQDPQFLISFYEKMQSDKGSIPDRFSAQQFSDYHSELNMSSLELGDSALYFCASSPRLAGSSYEQYFGPGTRLTVT.

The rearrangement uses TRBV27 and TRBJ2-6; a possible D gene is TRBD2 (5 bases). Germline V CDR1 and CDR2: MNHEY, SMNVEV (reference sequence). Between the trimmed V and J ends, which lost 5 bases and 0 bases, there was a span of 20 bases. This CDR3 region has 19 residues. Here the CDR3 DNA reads TGTGCCAGCAGTCCGACATGGGCAGGAGGTTTCTCTGGGGCCAACGTCCTGACTTTC. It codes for CASSPTWAGGFSGANVLTF.

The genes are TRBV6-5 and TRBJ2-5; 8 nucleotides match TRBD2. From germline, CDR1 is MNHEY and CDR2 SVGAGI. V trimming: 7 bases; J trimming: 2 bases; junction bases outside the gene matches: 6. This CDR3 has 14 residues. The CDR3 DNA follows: TGTGCCAGCAACCCGGGGGGGACTCAAGAGACCCAGTACTTC. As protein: CASNPGGTQETQYF.

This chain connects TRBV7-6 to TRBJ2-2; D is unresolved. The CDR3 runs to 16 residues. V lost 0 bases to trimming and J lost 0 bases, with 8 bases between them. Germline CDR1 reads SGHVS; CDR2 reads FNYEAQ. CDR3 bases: TGTGCCAGCAGCTTAGCGTCGAGCGCGAACACCGGGGAGCTGTTTTTT. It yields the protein CASSLASSANTGELFF.

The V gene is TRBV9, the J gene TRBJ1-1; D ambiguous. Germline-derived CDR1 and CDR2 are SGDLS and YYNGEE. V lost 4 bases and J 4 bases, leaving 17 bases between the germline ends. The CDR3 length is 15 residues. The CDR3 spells CASSPWRQEATEAFF. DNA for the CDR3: TGTGCCAGCAGCCCATGGAGGCAGGAAGCCACTGAAGCTTTCTTT.

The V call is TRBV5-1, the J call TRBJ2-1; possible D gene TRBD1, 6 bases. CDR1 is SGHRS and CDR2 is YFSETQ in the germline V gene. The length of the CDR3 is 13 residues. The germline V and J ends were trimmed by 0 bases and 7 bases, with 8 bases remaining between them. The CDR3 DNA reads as TGCGCCAGCAGCTTGGGGACAGCTAATGAGCAGTTCTTC. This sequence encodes CASSLGTANEQFF.

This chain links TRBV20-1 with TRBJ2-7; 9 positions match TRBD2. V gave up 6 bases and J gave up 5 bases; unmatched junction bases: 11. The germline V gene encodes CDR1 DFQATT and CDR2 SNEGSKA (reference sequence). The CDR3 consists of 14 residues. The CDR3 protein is CSASKTSGPNEQYF. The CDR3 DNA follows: TGCAGTGCGAGTAAGACTAGCGGTCCAAACGAGCAGTACTTC.